These 14 T cell receptor beta chains were all obtained from the same sample, sequenced in a study of spatial heterogeneity in lung cancer (dated 2019 in TCRdb). The study at large found these results: The tumor nonsynonymous mutation count correlated with the number of expanded intratumoral alpha and beta TCRs.

These TCRs' antigens remain unknown. The library came from 5' RACE. Data came from a NextSeq 500. The public sequencing data were trimmed at Q25 with fastp and processed into clonotypes with MiXCR by TCRdb, which kept only in-frame beta chains. Identical CDR3 proteins give one entry, which carries the most common genes and DNA. The sample table holds some 9,000 distinct CDR3 sequences, of which roughly 6% were seen once. Jointly, the top ten make up roughly a quarter of the sample. In light of the paper, this sample's time point label describes: sample taken at primary tumor resection. The sample here was lung tumor tissue, taken at surgery. The receptors originated from a female donor with early-stage non-small cell lung cancer.

By proportion, this clonotype is large. This chain links TRBV27 with TRBJ2-1; D is unresolved. The V end was cut by 8 bases, the J end by 8 bases, with 16 bases between. CDR1 and CDR2 (germline): MNHEY, SMNVEV (reference sequence). The CDR3 is 13 residues long. The CDR3 nucleotides are TGTGCCAGCTTGGGTGCCCCATTCGATGAGCAGTTCTTC. Its translation: CASLGAPFDEQFF.

This clonotype has a single count. This chain links TRBV4-1 with TRBJ2-7, with D perhaps TRBD1 (8 bases). Germline loops: CDR1 MGHRA, CDR2 YSYEKL. The CDR3 is 18 residues long. Trimming took off 0 bases at V and 6 bases at J, with 24 bases between the two ends. CDR3 amino acids: CASSQDPPGWTGRAEQYF. In DNA, the CDR3 is TGCGCCAGCAGCCAAGATCCTCCCGGCTGGACAGGGAGGGCCGAGCAGTACTTC.

This clonotype was seen at least ten times. Here the CDR3 DNA reads TGCGCCAGCAGCCAAGGTGGAGGGACGGGCACTGAAGCTTTCTTT. Its protein is CASSQGGGTGTEAFF. The chain employs TRBV4-3 and TRBJ1-1, with D tentatively TRBD1 (5 bases). Germline values: CDR1 LGHNA, CDR2 YSLEER. Trimming removed 1 base at V and 4 bases at J, with 13 bases between. The CDR3 is 15 amino acids.

The table lists this clonotype with many counts. The chain employs TRBV25-1 and TRBJ2-7; no definite D call. V lost 2 bases to trimming and J lost 2 bases, with 7 bases between them. Germline V gene data show CDR1 as MGHDK and CDR2 as SYGVNS. The CDR3 runs 13 residues. CDR3 in amino acids: CASSEPITYEQYF. The CDR3 bases are TGTGCCAGCAGTGAACCGATTACCTACGAGCAGTACTTC.

This clonotype has a count of ten or more. J is TRBJ1-3 and V is TRBV6-5; possibly TRBD1 for D (6 bases). The germline gives CDR1 MNHEY, CDR2 SVGAGI. This CDR3 has 17 amino acids. V was trimmed by 0 bases and J by 1 base, leaving 13 bases between them. The CDR3 sequence: CASSYSGAGVSGNTIYF. Written as DNA, the CDR3 is TGTGCCAGCAGTTACTCGGGGGCAGGTGTGTCTGGAAACACCATATATTTT.

Ten or more counts support this clonotype. CDR3 amino acids: CASSLTRDGSTDTQYF. The CDR3 DNA is TGTGCCAGCAGCTTAACCCGGGACGGGAGCACAGATACGCAGTATTTT. J is TRBJ2-3 and V is TRBV7-3, with D tentatively TRBD1 or TRBD2 (5 bases each). V was shortened by 0 bases and J by 0 bases, with 10 bases between the two germline ends. The CDR3 runs to 16 residues. Germline loops: CDR1 SGHTA, CDR2 FQGTGA.

This clonotype has at least ten counts. This rearrangement joins TRBV2 to TRBJ1-6; 9 nucleotides align to TRBD1. The CDR3 sequence is 13 residues long. The V gene end was trimmed by 7 bases and the J gene end by 8 bases; junction bases not matched to a gene: 3. The germline gives CDR1 SNHLY, CDR2 FYNNEI. The CDR3, as DNA: TGTGCCAGCACCTGGACAGGGGATTCACCCCTCCACTTT. Residues: CASTWTGDSPLHF. The full variable domain, in which reference TRBV2 and TRBJ1-6 provide the parts outside the CDR3, is EPEVTQTPSHQVTQMGQEVILRCVPISNHLYFYWYRQILGQKVEFLVSFYNNEISEKSEIFDDQFSVERPDGSNFTLKIRSTKLEDSAMYFCASTWTGDSPLHFGNGTRLTVT.

This clonotype came up many times. The chain carries TRBV20-1 and TRBJ1-2; no clear D gene. From germline, CDR1 is DFQATT and CDR2 SNEGSKA (reference sequence). This CDR3 has 13 residues. Between the trimmed V and J ends, which lost 6 bases and 0 bases, there was a span of 11 bases. The CDR3 nucleotides are TGCAGTGCCCTCCTTTTTTCTAACTATGGCTACACCTTC. Amino acid sequence: CSALLFSNYGYTF.

This clonotype has a count of ten or more. V is TRBV7-2 and J is TRBJ2-3, with 7 bases matching TRBD1. The CDR3 is 16 residues long. Losses at the gene ends were 5 bases for V and 1 base for J; bases not matched to a gene: 9. Germline-derived CDR1 and CDR2 are SGHTA and FQGNSA. CDR3 sequence: CASSLRQGSGTDTQYF. CDR3 in DNA: TGTGCCAGCAGCCTACGACAGGGTTCTGGCACAGATACGCAGTATTTT.

At least ten counts were recorded for this clonotype. V usage is TRBV7-3 and J usage is TRBJ2-3; D is unclear. The CDR3 sequence is 14 residues long. V was trimmed by 2 bases and J by 2 bases, leaving 8 bases between them. Looked up from germline, CDR1 is SGHTA and CDR2 is FQGTGA. The CDR3 spells CASSLRSSTDTQYF. CDR3 nucleotide sequence: TGTGCCAGCAGCTTACGTTCTTCCACAGATACGCAGTATTTT.

By share, this clonotype ranks as medium-sized. The junction departs from the called germline gene at one end, perhaps through a read error. The V gene is TRBV12-3 or TRBV12-4, the J gene TRBJ2-1, with TRBD2 matching 9 bases. This CDR3 contains 14 residues. The CDR3 loop is CATSFGGGVVEQFF. DNA for the CDR3: TGTGCCACCAGTTTCGGCGGGGGGGTGGTTGAGCAGTTCTTC.

This clonotype showed up many times. V gene TRBV10-2 combines with J gene TRBJ2-1, with D tentatively TRBD2 (7 bases). The CDR3 has 13 residues. Germline-derived CDR1 and CDR2 are WSHSY and SAAADI. Trimming removed 3 bases at V and 15 bases at J, with 18 bases between. The chain's CDR3 is CASSDAGAPSPFF. In DNA form, the CDR3 reads TGCGCCAGCAGTGACGCGGGGGCCCCCTCCCCGTTCTTC.

This clonotype was observed many times. This chain links TRBV20-1 with TRBJ1-2; a possible D gene is TRBD1 (5 bases). Between the trimmed V and J ends, which lost 6 bases and 4 bases, there was a span of 15 bases. CDR1 is DFQATT and CDR2 is SNEGSKA in the germline V gene (reference sequence). The CDR3 extends over 13 amino acids. The CDR3 region is CSAEAGAGYGYTF. Written as DNA, the CDR3 is TGCAGTGCCGAGGCCGGGGCTGGCTATGGCTACACCTTC.

The rearrangement uses TRBV6-5 and TRBJ2-2; 9 nucleotides agree with TRBD1. The CDR3 spans 14 residues. The germline V gene has CDR1 MNHEY and CDR2 SVGAGI. Trimming cost V 5 bases and J 6 bases; bases outside gene matches: 4. The DNA of the CDR3 is TGTGCCAGCAGTAGGACAGGGGTTCCCGGGGAGCTGTTTTTT. It codes for CASSRTGVPGELFF.